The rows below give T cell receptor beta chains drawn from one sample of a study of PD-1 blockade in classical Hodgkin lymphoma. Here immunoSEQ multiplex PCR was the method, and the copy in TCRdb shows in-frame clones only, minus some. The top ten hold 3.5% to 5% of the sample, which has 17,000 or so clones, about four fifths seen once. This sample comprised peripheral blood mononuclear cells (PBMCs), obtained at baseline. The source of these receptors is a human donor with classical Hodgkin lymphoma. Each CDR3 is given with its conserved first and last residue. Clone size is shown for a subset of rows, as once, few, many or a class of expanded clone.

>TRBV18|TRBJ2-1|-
CASSPPSGGGSSYNEQFF
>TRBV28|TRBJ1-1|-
CASSKFGHRAIEAFF
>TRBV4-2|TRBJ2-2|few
CASSPGHTGELFF
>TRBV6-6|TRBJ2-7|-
CASSYWREGGYEQYF
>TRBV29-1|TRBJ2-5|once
CSVEGGRSHRGGTQYF
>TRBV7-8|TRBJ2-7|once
CASSLGRQGAYEQYF
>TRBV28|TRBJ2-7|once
CASSLYGGHNYEQYF
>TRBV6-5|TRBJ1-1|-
CASSYSYVNTEAFF
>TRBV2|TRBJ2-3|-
CASSEGAGGTDTQYF
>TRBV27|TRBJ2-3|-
CASSLLLLAGLGTDTQYF
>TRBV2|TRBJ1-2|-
CASSERLTPNYGYTF
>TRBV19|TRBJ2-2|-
CASRTTLDTGELFF
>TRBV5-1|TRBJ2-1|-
CASSWGQGPNNEQFF
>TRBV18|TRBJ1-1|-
CASSSGTENTEAFF
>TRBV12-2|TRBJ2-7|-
CASRLDRDAPTFYEQYF
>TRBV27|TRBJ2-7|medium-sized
CASSSSSGGGKYEQYF
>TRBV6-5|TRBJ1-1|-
CASSYSPGQPEAFF
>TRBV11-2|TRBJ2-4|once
CASSPRRAAKNIQYF
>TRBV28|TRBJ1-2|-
CASKTGGANYGYTF
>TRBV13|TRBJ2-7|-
CASSLEAGGDEQYF
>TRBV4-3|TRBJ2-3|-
CASSQGGSTDTQYF
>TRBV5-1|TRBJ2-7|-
CASSVGGGSPEQYF
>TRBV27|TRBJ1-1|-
CASSLEGALNTEAFF
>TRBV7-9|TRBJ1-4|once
CASSIPSGHEKLFF
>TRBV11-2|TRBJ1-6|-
CASSLARGNSPLHF
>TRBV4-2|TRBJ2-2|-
CASSQDPDTGELFF
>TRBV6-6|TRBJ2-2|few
CASTPGLEELFF
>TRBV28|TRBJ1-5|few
CASSFVAEPYQPQHF
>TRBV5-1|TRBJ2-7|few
CASSLAGFGYEQYF
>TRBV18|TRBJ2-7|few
CASSSTGTGAYEQYF
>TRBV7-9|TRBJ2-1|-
CASTQGGDYNEQFF
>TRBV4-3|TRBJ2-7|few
CASSQEGPEGYEQYF
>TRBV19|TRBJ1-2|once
CASSILTGELYGYTF
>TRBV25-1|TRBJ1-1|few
CASRFGDTEAFF
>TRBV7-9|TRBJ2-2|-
CASSLLAPGPGELFF
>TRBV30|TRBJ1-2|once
CAWSVKGSSYGYTF
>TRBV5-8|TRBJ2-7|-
CASSFSGDPYEQYF
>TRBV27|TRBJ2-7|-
CASSFNTQTLGQPEQYF
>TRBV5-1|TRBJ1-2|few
CASSSTGDNYGYTF
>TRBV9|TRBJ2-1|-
CASSVDRLGYNEQFF
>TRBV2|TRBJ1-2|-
CASSVRDTGYTF
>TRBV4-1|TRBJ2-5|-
CASSQGASGAETQYF
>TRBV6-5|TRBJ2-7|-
CASSFAGEGEQYF
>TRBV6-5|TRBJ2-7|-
CASIVTGKGIYEQYF
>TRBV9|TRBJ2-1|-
CASSVGSYNEQFF